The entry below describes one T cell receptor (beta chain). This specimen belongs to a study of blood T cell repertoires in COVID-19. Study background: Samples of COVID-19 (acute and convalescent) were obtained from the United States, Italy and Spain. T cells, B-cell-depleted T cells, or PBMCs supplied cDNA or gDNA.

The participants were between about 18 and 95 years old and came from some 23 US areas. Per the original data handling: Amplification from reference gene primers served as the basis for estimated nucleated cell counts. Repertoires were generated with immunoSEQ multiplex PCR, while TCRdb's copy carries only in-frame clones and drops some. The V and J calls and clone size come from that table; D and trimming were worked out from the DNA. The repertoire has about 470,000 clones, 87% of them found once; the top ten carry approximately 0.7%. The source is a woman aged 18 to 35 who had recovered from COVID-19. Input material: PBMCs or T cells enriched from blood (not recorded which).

CDR3 nucleotides: TGTGCCAGCAGTTTGGACCTCGCGGGGTCGGATACGCAGTATTTT. Its translation: CASSLDLAGSDTQYF. The chain uses TRBV27 and TRBJ2-3, with D perhaps TRBD2 (6 bases). This CDR3 spans 15 amino acids. Germline loops: CDR1 MNHEY, CDR2 SMNVEV (reference sequence). V dropped 3 bases and J dropped 6 bases, with 16 bases sitting between them.